These T cell receptor beta chains were read from a single sample in a study of vaccination and CD4 T cells after COVID-19. These receptors have no identified antigens. MiXCR, applied by TCRdb to the PCR reads, yields one record per CDR3 protein. The data contain approximately 20,000 distinct CDR3 sequences, approximately 65% of them seen just once; the ten biggest clones take up 23%. The specimen comprised CD4+ T cells from blood, cultured in vitro, sampled before SARS-CoV-2 vaccination. Receptors originate from a human donor who received a COVID-19 vaccine. Each CDR3 is given with its conserved first and last residue. The order of the fields is J gene, D gene, clone size, V gene, CDR3 protein, CDR3 DNA. D genes are given only for firm matches. Some rows mark clone size as missing; the rest say once, few, many or name a class of expanded clone.

TRBJ2-3 | TRBD2 | few | TRBV7-2 | CASSLRGGGGYSTDTQYF | TGTGCCAGCAGCTTACGCGGCGGGGGGGGTTATAGCACAGATACGCAGTATTTT
TRBJ1-3 | - | few | TRBV6-1 | CASSGGWRNTIYF | TGTGCCAGCAGCGGAGGCTGGAGAAACACCATATATTTT
TRBJ2-4 | - | once | TRBV20-1 | CSASLPQTGIQYF | TGCAGTGCTAGTCTTCCCCAAACAGGCATTCAGTACTTC
TRBJ2-2 | TRBD1 | few | TRBV19 | CASLQGANTGELFF | TGTGCCAGTTTACAGGGGGCGAACACCGGGGAGCTGTTTTTT
TRBJ1-2 | TRBD1 | - | TRBV6-1 | CASNGQGVRGYTF | TGTGCCAGCAATGGACAGGGTGTAAGGGGCTACACCTTC
TRBJ1-1 | - | - | TRBV6-9 | CASPWTVEAFF | TGTGCCAGCCCCTGGACAGTTGAAGCTTTCTTT
TRBJ2-7 | TRBD1 | few | TRBV7-9 | CASSLAAQGGWYEQYF | TGTGCCAGCAGCTTAGCGGCACAGGGGGGTTGGTACGAGCAGTACTTC
TRBJ1-2 | - | few | TRBV30 | CAWSVARGQYTF | TGTGCCTGGAGTGTAGCCAGAGGACAGTACACCTTC
TRBJ1-5 | - | - | TRBV6-1 | CASSPARSNQPQHF | TGTGCCAGCAGCCCCGCCCGAAGCAATCAGCCCCAGCATTTT
TRBJ2-2 | - | - | TRBV6-2/TRBV6-3 | CASRGPTMTNTGELFF | TGTGCCAGCAGGGGACCAACAATGACGAACACCGGGGAGCTGTTTTTT
TRBJ1-1 | - | - | TRBV7-3 | CASSRHRDTEAFF | TGTGCCAGCAGCCGCCACAGGGACACTGAAGCTTTCTTT
TRBJ2-7 | TRBD2 | medium-sized | TRBV20-1 | CSASLMAGDYEQYF | TGCAGTGCTAGCTTAATGGCGGGGGACTACGAGCAGTACTTC
TRBJ1-1 | TRBD1 | - | TRBV27 | CASALDRGGTEAFF | TGTGCCAGCGCGCTGGACAGGGGAGGCACTGAAGCTTTCTTT
TRBJ1-1 | - | - | TRBV28 | CASSLGALMNTEAFF | TGTGCCAGCAGTTTAGGGGCGCTCATGAACACTGAAGCTTTCTTT
TRBJ2-7 | - | - | TRBV21-1 | CASSKGVGGYEQYF | TGTGCCAGCAGCAAAGGGGTGGGGGGCTACGAGCAGTACTTC
TRBJ2-5 | - | once | TRBV24-1 | CATSDLRRPEETQYF | TGTGCCACCAGTGATTTAAGACGGCCAGAAGAGACCCAGTACTTC
TRBJ2-7 | - | - | TRBV15 | CATSRDHYEQYF | TGTGCCACCAGCAGAGATCATTACGAGCAGTACTTC
TRBJ1-5 | TRBD1 | - | TRBV5-6 | CASSLRTGVPSNQPQHF | TGTGCCAGCAGCTTAAGGACAGGGGTCCCCTCCAATCAGCCCCAGCATTTT
TRBJ2-7 | TRBD1 | - | TRBV5-1 | CASSFWQGAEEQYF | TGCGCCAGCAGCTTCTGGCAGGGGGCCGAGGAGCAGTACTTC
TRBJ2-3 | - | few | TRBV12-3/TRBV12-4 | CASSLGPLSTDTQYF | TGTGCCAGCAGTTTAGGGCCCTTGAGCACAGATACGCAGTATTTT
TRBJ2-5 | TRBD2 | few | TRBV20-1 | CSARVRPRLAGGQETQYF | TGCAGTGCTAGAGTCCGGCCGAGACTAGCGGGGGGCCAAGAGACCCAGTACTTC
TRBJ1-5 | - | - | TRBV24-1 | CATSHGHGNQPQHF | TGTGCCACCAGTCACGGACACGGCAATCAGCCCCAGCATTTT
TRBJ1-2 | - | - | TRBV5-4 | CASSLGRGGTNYGYTF | TGTGCCAGCAGCTTGGGACGGGGGGGGACTAACTATGGCTACACCTTC
TRBJ1-4 | - | few | TRBV7-2 | CASCRGPNEKLFF | TGTGCCAGCTGCCGTGGCCCTAATGAAAAACTGTTTTTT
TRBJ1-3 | - | few | TRBV10-3 | CATVAHSGNTIYF | TGTGCCACCGTCGCACACTCTGGAAACACCATATATTTT
TRBJ1-5 | TRBD1 | once | TRBV25-1 | CASSYGPLGQGDFLANQPQHF | TGTGCCAGCAGTTATGGCCCCCTTGGACAGGGCGATTTCTTAGCAAATCAGCCCCAGCATTTT
TRBJ2-7 | TRBD1 | - | TRBV24-1 | CATMFHYPGGATDEQYF | TGTGCCACCATGTTCCATTACCCAGGGGGCGCTACGGACGAGCAGTACTTC
TRBJ2-5 | - | few | TRBV7-9 | CASSLQGGGGETQYF | TGTGCCAGCAGCTTACAGGGGGGCGGTGGAGAGACCCAGTACTTC
TRBJ1-6 | - | - | TRBV28 | CASSRPRDSPLHF | TGTGCCAGCAGTCGCCCCAGAGATTCACCCCTCCACTTT
TRBJ1-1 | TRBD1 | - | TRBV27 | CASSSGTGGEAFF | TGTGCCAGCAGCTCTGGGACAGGGGGGGAAGCTTTCTTT
TRBJ2-2 | - | - | TRBV24-1 | CATSELYTGELFF | TGTGCCACCAGTGAGTTATACACCGGGGAGCTGTTTTTT
TRBJ1-2 | - | - | TRBV19 | CASKPRPGTYGYTF | TGTGCCAGTAAGCCGAGACCTGGGACCTATGGCTACACCTTC
TRBJ1-2 | TRBD1 | - | TRBV7-9 | CASSSGTGGGGYTF | TGTGCCAGCAGCTCAGGGACAGGGGGCGGTGGCTACACCTTC
TRBJ1-2 | - | - | TRBV6-1 | CASSEFRGAGDYGYTF | TGTGCCAGCAGTGAATTTCGGGGGGCCGGTGACTATGGCTACACCTTC
TRBJ1-1 | - | few | TRBV24-1 | CATAGPNTEAFF | TGTGCCACCGCAGGCCCCAACACTGAAGCTTTCTTT
TRBJ1-5 | TRBD1 | - | TRBV28 | CASSLPGTGQPQHF | TGTGCCAGCAGCCTTCCCGGGACAGGGCAGCCCCAGCATTTT
TRBJ1-2 | TRBD1 | once | TRBV5-1 | CASSLGQGGYGYTF | TGCGCCAGCAGCTTGGGACAGGGCGGTTATGGCTACACCTTC
TRBJ1-5 | TRBD1 | - | TRBV7-2 | CASSLTGGKYQPQHF | TGTGCCAGCAGCTTAACAGGGGGCAAGTATCAGCCCCAGCATTTT
TRBJ2-3 | - | - | TRBV20-1 | CSARVPLAGNTQYF | TGCAGTGCTAGAGTCCCCTTGGCGGGGAATACGCAGTATTTT
TRBJ2-7 | TRBD2 | - | TRBV7-2 | CASRTGTSGSYGLQSSYEQYF | TGTGCCAGCAGAACCGGGACTAGCGGGAGTTATGGCCTCCAGAGCTCCTACGAGCAGTACTTC
TRBJ2-7 | TRBD1 | - | TRBV10-3 | CAISATGGDHPYEQYF | TGTGCCATCAGCGCGACAGGGGGAGACCATCCCTACGAGCAGTACTTC
TRBJ2-2 | - | few | TRBV20-1 | CSARHTGMPGELFF | TGCAGTGCTAGGCATACCGGGATGCCCGGGGAGCTGTTTTTT
TRBJ2-3 | TRBD2 | - | TRBV6-1 | CASSLLPTSGGASDTQYF | TGTGCCAGCAGCCTACTACCCACTAGCGGGGGGGCCTCAGATACGCAGTATTTT
TRBJ1-2 | - | - | TRBV11-3 | CASSPGAGYTF | TGTGCCAGCAGCCCCGGGGCCGGCTACACCTTC
TRBJ2-2 | - | - | TRBV12-3/TRBV12-4 | CASSHANTGELFF | TGTGCCAGCAGCCACGCGAACACCGGGGAGCTGTTTTTT
TRBJ2-5 | - | - | TRBV27 | CASSPPGRTQYF | TGTGCCAGCAGTCCCCCCGGTAGAACCCAGTACTTC
TRBJ1-6 | TRBD1 | few | TRBV12-5 | CASGLVRLRDRGWDSPLHF | TGTGCTAGTGGTTTGGTCCGGCTTCGGGACAGGGGGTGGGATTCACCCCTCCACTTT
TRBJ2-2 | TRBD1 | - | TRBV5-8 | CASSIGTGFWELFF | TGTGCCAGCAGCATAGGGACAGGTTTTTGGGAGCTGTTTTTT
TRBJ2-3 | - | - | TRBV5-1 | CASSPMPGADTQYF | TGCGCCAGCAGCCCCATGCCAGGCGCTGATACGCAGTATTTT
TRBJ2-7 | TRBD1 | - | TRBV6-5 | CASSSPIGGQGAHEQYF | TGTGCCAGCAGTTCTCCCATCGGGGGACAGGGGGCCCACGAGCAGTACTTC
TRBJ2-3 | TRBD2 | - | TRBV20-1 | CSASGLAGGLADTQYF | TGCAGTGCCTCGGGACTAGCGGGGGGGCTAGCAGATACGCAGTATTTT
TRBJ2-1 | - | - | TRBV7-8 | CASRAWGKEQFF | TGTGCCAGCAGAGCCTGGGGTAAGGAGCAGTTCTTC
TRBJ2-3 | TRBD1 | once | TRBV30 | CAWRGTGRQTQYF | TGTGCCTGGAGGGGGACAGGGAGGCAAACGCAGTATTTT
TRBJ2-2 | - | - | TRBV7-2 | CASSFNLAPNTGELFF | TGTGCCAGCAGCTTTAACCTAGCTCCGAACACCGGGGAGCTGTTTTTT
TRBJ2-5 | TRBD2 | few | TRBV28 | CASSGGTSGAVQETQYF | TGTGCCAGCAGTGGGGGTACTAGCGGGGCTGTCCAAGAGACCCAGTACTTC
TRBJ1-6 | TRBD1 | few | TRBV6-1 | CASRANRGLNSPLHF | TGTGCCAGCAGAGCAAACAGGGGGCTAAATTCACCCCTCCACTTT
TRBJ1-3 | - | once | TRBV6-1 | CASQSLLTGSGNTIYF | TGTGCCAGCCAGTCCCTCCTTACAGGGTCTGGAAACACCATATATTTT
TRBJ2-5 | TRBD2 | - | TRBV6-2/TRBV6-3 | CASSPTSGGDRYQETQYF | TGTGCCAGCAGTCCGACTAGCGGGGGGGACCGGTACCAAGAGACCCAGTACTTC
TRBJ2-7 | - | - | TRBV2 | CASSFDRSVSYEQYF | TGTGCCAGCAGTTTCGACAGGAGTGTCTCCTACGAGCAGTACTTC